The T cell receptor beta chain under discussion was sequenced for a study of regulatory T cells in long-lasting Graves disease (dated by TCRdb to 2020 to 2022). As for the study more broadly: Persistent Graves' disease was defined as antithyroid drug treatment for over 5 years with persistently positive TSH receptor autoantibodies. Persistent Graves' disease patients were compared with newly diagnosed Graves' disease patients by peripheral blood TCR sequencing and RNA sequencing. The study was registered as a clinical trial and conducted in China. A total of around 35 samples were covered by TCR sequencing, comprising approximately 13 persistent and around 20 newly diagnosed Graves' disease patients. Persistent Graves' disease patients in the clinical cohort had taken antithyroid drugs for 9 to 11 years on average. Study-wide conclusions, independent of this receptor: Sequencing and analysis were restricted to the TCR beta chain. Compared with newly diagnosed patients, persistent Graves' disease patients had lower TCR Shannon entropy and fewer highly expanded clones, which suggests clonal expansion. The authors noted that the small sample size was a limitation that may lower accuracy. Preferential use of TRBV28, TRBJ1-2 and TRBJ2-5 was observed in persistent disease, whereas TRBV20-1 and TRBJ2-1 were favored in newly diagnosed disease. Peripheral blood alone was examined, since thyroid tissue, which constituted the primary lesion, could not be accessed. Persistent patients shared more public clonotypes among themselves (around 2,800) than newly diagnosed patients did (more than 950).

This specimen's time point label, per the study, means: persistent/refractory GD, antithyroid drugs over 5 years with positive TRAb. For both TCR sequencing and RNA sequencing, RNA was extracted from PBMCs in TRIzol. Graves' disease was diagnosed according to American Thyroid Association guidelines. Patients for the study were recruited at an endocrinology department in Xi'an, China. Each patient gave about 10 milliliters of peripheral blood, collected in an EDTA anticoagulant tube. PBMCs were isolated by Ficoll Paque Plus density gradient separation without further T cell sorting. An Agilent 2100 Bioanalyzer and agarose gel were used to check RNA quality, and a NanoDrop 2000 was used to measure RNA concentration. This clonotype has a count of ten or more. No antigen is known for it. The sample holds no much larger clone one base away, and base qualities are not on file. The protocol used for the library was multiplex PCR. Sequenced using an Illumina HiSeq 4000. To build TCR beta libraries, CDR3 regions were amplified by Arm-PCR using iRepertoire HTBI primers. Before sequencing, the PCR products underwent gel purification. For the original study's pipeline: Across samples, around 62 TRBV and roughly 15 TRBJ segments were identified and used for gene usage analysis of CDR3 amino acid clonotypes. Filtered high-quality paired reads were merged into contigs using COPE and FqMerger. BLAST was used to align contigs to IMGT TRBV, TRBD and TRBJ reference genes, and CDR3 was defined according to IMGT. Any clonotype with a frequency above 0.1% was counted as a highly expanded clone. Shannon entropy was used to measure repertoire diversity, and the Gini coefficient was used to measure V-J evenness. Clonotypes shared by more than one individual were considered public. TCRdb reprocessing: public reads trimmed at Q25 with fastp, clones called with MiXCR, in-frame beta chains kept. Entries that share a CDR3 protein sequence are merged under the most common genes and DNA. The V and J calls shown here were made by TCRdb, not taken from the authors' results. This sample has approximately 400,000 distinct CDR3 sequences in its table, and approximately 23% of those were observed once. The biggest ten clones account for about 29% of the sample.

Based on the germline V gene, the CDR1 and CDR2 sequences are ENHRY and SYGVKD. The cysteine opens and the phenylalanine closes a CDR3 of 15 amino acids. Only CDR3 DNA is held: 45 bases, read in frame from base 1. V gives up 7 bases and J gives up 0 bases, and the segment between their germline ends measures 15 bases. The chain is assembled from TRBV10-3 and TRBJ1-1, with the D gene call left open. This material consisted of peripheral blood mononuclear cells (PBMCs), taken when the disease was refractory, from a patient treated with antithyroid drugs. This TCR was sampled from a middle-aged woman with Graves disease. Donor details come from another sample of the same person, matched by shared clones. The CDR3 here reads CAITRLPEMNTEAFF. The sequence in DNA is TGTGCCATCACCAGACTGCCAGAAATGAACACTGAAGCTTTCTTT.